The clone carrying this T cell receptor (beta chain) came up a few times. Its antigen is still unknown. This record belongs to a study of human T cells and chemical hapten exposure. The sample's time point: healthy volunteer bleed at 2 weeks. Extraction yielded total RNA from whole blood (unfractionated). Unique molecular identifiers were linked by the library to individual cDNA molecules. One entry per CDR3 protein, called by TCRdb with MiXCR from the RACE reads. The sample carries around 130,000 distinct CDR3 sequences, 9% to 10% recorded once. General study findings and limits: DPC sensitization did not alter TCRs above 1 in 1000 frequency.

V lost 1 base and J lost 0; bases outside the gene matches: 9. The CDR3 spans 17 residues. CDR1 and CDR2 (germline): LNHNV, YYDKDF (reference sequence). Sequenced material: whole blood. This TCR was sampled from a male donor in good health. Some clones in this sample may be carry-over from other donors' samples. This chain connects TRBV15 to TRBJ2-7, with TRBD1 matching 7 bases. As DNA, the CDR3 is TGTGCCACCAGCAGAGGGGCGAACCGGGACAGCTCCTACGAGCAGTACTTC. It encodes CATSRGANRDSSYEQYF.